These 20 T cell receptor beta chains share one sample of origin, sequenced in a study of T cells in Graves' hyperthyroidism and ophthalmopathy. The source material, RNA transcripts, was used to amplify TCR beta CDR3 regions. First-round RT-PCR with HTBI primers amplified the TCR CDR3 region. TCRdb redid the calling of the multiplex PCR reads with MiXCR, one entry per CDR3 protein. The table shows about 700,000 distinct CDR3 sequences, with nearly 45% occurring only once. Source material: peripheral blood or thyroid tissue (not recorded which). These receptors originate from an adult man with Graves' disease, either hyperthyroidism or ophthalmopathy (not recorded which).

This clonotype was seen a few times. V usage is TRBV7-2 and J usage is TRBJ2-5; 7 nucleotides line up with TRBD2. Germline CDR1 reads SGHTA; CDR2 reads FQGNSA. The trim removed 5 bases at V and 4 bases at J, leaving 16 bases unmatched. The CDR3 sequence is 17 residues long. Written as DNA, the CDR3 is TGTGCCAGCAGCGTGGGTGTGCGGGAGCCTTTCTTAGAGACCCAGTACTTC. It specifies CASSVGVREPFLETQYF.

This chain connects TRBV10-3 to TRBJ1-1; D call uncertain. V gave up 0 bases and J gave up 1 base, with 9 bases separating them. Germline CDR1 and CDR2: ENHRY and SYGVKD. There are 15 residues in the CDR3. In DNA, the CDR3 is TGTGCCATCAGTGAGTCGACGGCAGGGAACACTGAAGCTTTCTTT. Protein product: CAISESTAGNTEAFF.

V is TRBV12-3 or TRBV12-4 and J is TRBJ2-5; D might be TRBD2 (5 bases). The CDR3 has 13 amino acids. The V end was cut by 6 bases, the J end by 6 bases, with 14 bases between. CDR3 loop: CASSSLAAQTQYF. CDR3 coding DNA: TGTGCCAGCAGCTCCCTAGCAGCCCAGACCCAGTACTTC.

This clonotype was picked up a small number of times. This chain's CDR3 is CASSWGGRHQPQHF. CDR3 coding DNA: TGTGCCAGTAGTTGGGGTGGCAGGCATCAGCCCCAGCATTTT. The chain combines TRBV19 with TRBJ1-5; D is undetermined. Germline CDR1 reads LNHDA; CDR2 reads SQIVND (reference sequence). The V gene lost 5 bases and the J gene lost 5 bases, with 13 bases spanning the gap. The CDR3 covers 14 residues.

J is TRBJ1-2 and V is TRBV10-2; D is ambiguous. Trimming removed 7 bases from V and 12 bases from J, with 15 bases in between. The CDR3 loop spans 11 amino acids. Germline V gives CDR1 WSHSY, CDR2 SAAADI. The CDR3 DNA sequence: TGCGCCAGCAAGGGTCGCTCTGGAAACACCTTC. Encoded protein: CASKGRSGNTF.

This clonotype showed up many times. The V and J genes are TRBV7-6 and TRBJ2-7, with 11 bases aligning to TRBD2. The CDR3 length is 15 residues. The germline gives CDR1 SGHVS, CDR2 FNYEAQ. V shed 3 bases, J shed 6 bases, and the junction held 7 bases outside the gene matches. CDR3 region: CASSLVSGRAGEQYF. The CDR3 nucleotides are TGTGCCAGCAGCTTGGTTAGCGGGAGGGCCGGCGAGCAGTACTTC.

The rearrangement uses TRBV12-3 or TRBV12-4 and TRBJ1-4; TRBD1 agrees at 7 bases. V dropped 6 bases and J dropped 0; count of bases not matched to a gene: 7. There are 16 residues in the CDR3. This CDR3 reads CASSPGDSATNEKLFF. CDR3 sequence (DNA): TGTGCCAGCAGCCCCGGGGACAGTGCAACTAATGAAAAACTGTTTTTT.

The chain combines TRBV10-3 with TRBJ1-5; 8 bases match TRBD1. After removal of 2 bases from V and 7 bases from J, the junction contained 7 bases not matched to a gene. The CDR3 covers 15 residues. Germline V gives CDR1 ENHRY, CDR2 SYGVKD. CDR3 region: CAISEPGGAGQPQHF. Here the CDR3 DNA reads TGTGCCATCAGTGAGCCAGGGGGCGCGGGACAGCCCCAGCATTTT.

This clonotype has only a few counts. The CDR3 DNA is TGTGCCAGCAGTTTAAAAGGCATAAACGAAAAACTGTTTTTT. It translates to CASSLKGINEKLFF. This chain connects TRBV12-3 or TRBV12-4 to TRBJ1-4; D ambiguous. V was shortened by 2 bases and J by 8 bases, with 12 bases between the two germline ends. This CDR3 has 14 residues.

As DNA, the CDR3 is TGTGCCAGCAGCTTGGATGGGTCTAGCGGGAGCTACGAGCAGTACTTC. Protein product: CASSLDGSSGSYEQYF. The V gene is TRBV7-2, the J gene TRBJ2-7; 10 nucleotides match TRBD2. The CDR3 has 16 amino acids. Germline V gene sequence: CDR1 SGHTA, CDR2 FQGNSA. The junction had 8 bases not matched to a gene; V was cut back by 3 bases and J by 3 bases.

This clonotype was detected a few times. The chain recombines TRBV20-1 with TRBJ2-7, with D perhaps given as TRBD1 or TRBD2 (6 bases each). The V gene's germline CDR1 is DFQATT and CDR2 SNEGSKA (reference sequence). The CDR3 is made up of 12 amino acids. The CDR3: CSARTGGGEQYF. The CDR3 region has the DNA TGCAGCGCTCGGACCGGGGGCGGCGAGCAGTACTTC.

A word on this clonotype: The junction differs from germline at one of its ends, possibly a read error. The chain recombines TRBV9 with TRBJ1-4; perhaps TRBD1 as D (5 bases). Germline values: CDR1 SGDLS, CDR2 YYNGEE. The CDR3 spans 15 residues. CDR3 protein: CASSSGTSAGEKLFF. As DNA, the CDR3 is TGCGCCAGCAGCTCAGGGACCTCGGCGGGTGAAAAACTGTTTTTT. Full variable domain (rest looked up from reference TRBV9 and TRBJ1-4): DSGVTQTPKHLITATGQRVTLRCSPRSGDLSVYWYQQSLDQGLQFLIQYYNGEERAKGNILERFSAQQFPDLHSELNLSSLELGDSALYFCASSSGTSAGEKLFFGSGTQLSVL.

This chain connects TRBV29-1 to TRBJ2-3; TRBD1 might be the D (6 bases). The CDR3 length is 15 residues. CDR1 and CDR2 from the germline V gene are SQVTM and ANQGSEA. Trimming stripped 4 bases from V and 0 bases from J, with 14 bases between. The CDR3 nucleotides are TGCAGCGTTGTCCCCTCCAGGGGAAGCACAGATACGCAGTATTTT. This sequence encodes CSVVPSRGSTDTQYF.

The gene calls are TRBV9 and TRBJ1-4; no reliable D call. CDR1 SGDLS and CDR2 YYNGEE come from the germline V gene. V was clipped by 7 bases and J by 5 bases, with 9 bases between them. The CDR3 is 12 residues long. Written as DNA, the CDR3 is TGTGCCAGCTCACCGTGGAATGAAAAACTGTTTTTT. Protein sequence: CASSPWNEKLFF. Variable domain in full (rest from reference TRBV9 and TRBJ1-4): DSGVTQTPKHLITATGQRVTLRCSPRSGDLSVYWYQQSLDQGLQFLIQYYNGEERAKGNILERFSAQQFPDLHSELNLSSLELGDSALYFCASSPWNEKLFFGSGTQLSVL.

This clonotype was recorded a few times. CDR3 region: CASSYRQSYGYTF. CDR3 bases: TGTGCCAGCAGCTACCGACAGAGCTATGGCTACACCTTC. This chain joins TRBV5-4 and TRBJ1-2, with TRBD1 as a possible D gene (5 bases). The V and J ends lost 3 bases and 4 bases respectively, with 10 bases between them. The germline V gene has CDR1 SGHNT and CDR2 YYREEE (reference sequence). This CDR3 region has 13 residues.

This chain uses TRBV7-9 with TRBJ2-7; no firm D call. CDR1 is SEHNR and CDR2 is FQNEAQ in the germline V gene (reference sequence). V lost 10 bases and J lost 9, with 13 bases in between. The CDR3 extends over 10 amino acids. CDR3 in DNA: TGTGCCACCAAAGAGGTTGGGCAGTACTTC. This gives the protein CATKEVGQYF.

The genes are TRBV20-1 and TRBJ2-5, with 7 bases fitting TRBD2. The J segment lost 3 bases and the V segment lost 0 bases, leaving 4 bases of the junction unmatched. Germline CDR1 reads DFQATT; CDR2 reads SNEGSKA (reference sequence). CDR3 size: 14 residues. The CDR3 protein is CSARDPAGKETQYF. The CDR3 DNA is TGCAGTGCTAGAGATCCAGCGGGAAAAGAGACCCAGTACTTC.

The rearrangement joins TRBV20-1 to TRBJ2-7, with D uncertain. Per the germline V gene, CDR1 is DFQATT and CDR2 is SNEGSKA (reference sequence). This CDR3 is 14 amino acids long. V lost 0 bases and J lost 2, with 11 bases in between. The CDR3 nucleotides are TGCAGTGCTAGAGATTGGCAGACAACCTACGAGCAGTACTTC. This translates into CSARDWQTTYEQYF.

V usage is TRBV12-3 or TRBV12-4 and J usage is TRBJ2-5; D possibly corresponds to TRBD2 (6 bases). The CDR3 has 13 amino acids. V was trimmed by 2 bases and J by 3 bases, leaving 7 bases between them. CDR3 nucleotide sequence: TGTGCCAGCAGTTTAAGACTAGAAGAGACCCAGTACTTC. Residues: CASSLRLEETQYF.

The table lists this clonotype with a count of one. The CDR3 nucleotides read TGTGCTAGTGGTTTGGGCCGCAATCAGCCCCAGCATTTT. It encodes CASGLGRNQPQHF. The chain links TRBV12-5 to TRBJ1-5; no clear D. Trimming took 1 base from V and 2 from J, leaving 3 bases between them. CDR1 LGHNT and CDR2 FRNRAP come from the germline V gene. This CDR3 comprises 13 residues.